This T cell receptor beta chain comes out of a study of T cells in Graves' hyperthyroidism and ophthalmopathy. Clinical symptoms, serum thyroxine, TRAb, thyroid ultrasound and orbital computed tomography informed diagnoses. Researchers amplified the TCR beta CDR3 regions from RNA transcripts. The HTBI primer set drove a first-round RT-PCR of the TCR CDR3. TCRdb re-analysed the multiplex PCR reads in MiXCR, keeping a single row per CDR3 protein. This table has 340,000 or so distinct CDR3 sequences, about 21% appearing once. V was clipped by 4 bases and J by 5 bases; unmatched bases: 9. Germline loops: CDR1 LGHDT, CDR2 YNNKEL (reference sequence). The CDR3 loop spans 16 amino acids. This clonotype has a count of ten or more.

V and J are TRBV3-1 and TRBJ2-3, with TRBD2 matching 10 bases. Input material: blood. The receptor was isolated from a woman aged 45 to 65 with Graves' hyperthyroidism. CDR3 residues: CASSPSSGGAGDTQYF. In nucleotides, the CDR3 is TGTGCCAGCAGCCCCTCGAGCGGGGGGGCGGGAGATACGCAGTATTTT.